This T cell receptor (beta chain) was identified during a study of tumor-infiltrating lymphocytes in primary liver carcinoma. Study-wide background: Each of the growths was stage T1-T3 N0M0, extending roughly 4.2 to 11 cm across. The study's findings and limits: Tumor-adjacent and tumor-blood pairs showed less overlap than tumor region pairs.

Bulk tissue was left unsorted, and RNA and DNA were co-extracted from 20-30 mg of it. Enrolled patients were chronically infected with HBV and treatment-naive. All of the tumor samples contained over 75% viable tumor cells. A constant-region primer served to make TCR beta cDNA from approximately 490 ng total RNA. Libraries of TCR beta came from three nested multiplex PCR rounds with slightly modified ARM-PCR. Each CDR3 protein gets one entry after TCRdb re-called the multiplex PCR reads with MiXCR. The sample records 48,000 or so distinct CDR3 sequences, about 80% being singletons. As to this clonotype: Its antigen is not identified. Compared with germline, one end of the junction differs, possibly owing to a read error.

The sequenced sample was liver tumor tissue from sampling region 3. As for subset: tumor region T3, left-lateral pole. This TCR derives from a middle-aged man with primary liver carcinoma and hepatitis B virus infection.

Here the CDR3 DNA reads TGTGCCAGCAGCTTAGTCAGTTGGGGCAGTCGGCAAGAGTCCCAATACTTC. It yields the protein CASSLVSWGSRQESQYF. The gene calls are TRBV11-2 and TRBJ2-5, with D possibly matching TRBD1 (5 bases). CDR3 length equals 17 residues. Germline CDR1 SGHAT, CDR2 FQNNGV.